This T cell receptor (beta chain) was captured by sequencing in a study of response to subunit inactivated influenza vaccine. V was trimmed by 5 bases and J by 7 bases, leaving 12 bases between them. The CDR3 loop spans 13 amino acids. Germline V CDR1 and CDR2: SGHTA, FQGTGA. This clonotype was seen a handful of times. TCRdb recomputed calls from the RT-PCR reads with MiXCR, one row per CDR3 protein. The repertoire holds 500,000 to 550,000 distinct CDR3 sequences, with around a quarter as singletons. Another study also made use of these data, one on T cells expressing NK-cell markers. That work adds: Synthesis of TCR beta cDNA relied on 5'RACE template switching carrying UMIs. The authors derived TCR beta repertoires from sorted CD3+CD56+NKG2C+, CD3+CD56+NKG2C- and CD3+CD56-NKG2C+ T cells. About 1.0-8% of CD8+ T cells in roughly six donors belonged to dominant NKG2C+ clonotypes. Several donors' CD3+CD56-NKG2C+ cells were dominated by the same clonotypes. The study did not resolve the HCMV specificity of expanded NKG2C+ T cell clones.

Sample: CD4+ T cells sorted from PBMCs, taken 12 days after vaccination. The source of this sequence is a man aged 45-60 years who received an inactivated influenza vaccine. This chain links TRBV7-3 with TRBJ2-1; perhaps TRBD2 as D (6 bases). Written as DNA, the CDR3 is TGTGCCAGCAGCCCGGGGGTGGTTAATGAGCAGTTCTTC. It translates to CASSPGVVNEQFF.